This TCR beta chain was observed in a study of T cells in Graves' hyperthyroidism and ophthalmopathy. Lactation, pregnancy, other autoimmune disease or uncontrolled infection excluded patients. Using about 10 ml of fresh peripheral blood, PBMCs were prepared. Researchers took RNA transcripts and amplified the TCR beta CDR3 regions from them. The HTBI primer set served for first-round RT-PCR of the TCR CDR3. MiXCR, applied by TCRdb to the multiplex PCR reads, yields one record per CDR3 protein. Counted here are hundreds of thousands of distinct CDR3 sequences, around 16% occurring once; the ten biggest clones make up under 3.5%. Whole-study results and caveats: Peripheral blood also featured most of the thyroid clonotypes expanded above 0.001. Stable hyperthyroidism and ophthalmopathy were separated using 13 V-J signatures.

For this clonotype: Its target is not known.

The germline CDR1 and CDR2 sequences are ENHRY and SYGVKD. CDR3 length: 16 amino acids. After removal of 6 bases from V and 5 bases from J, the junction contained 9 bases not matched to a gene. This TCR came from a woman aged 40 to 49 with Graves' ophthalmopathy. The V call is TRBV10-3, the J call TRBJ2-2, with 10 bases fitting TRBD2. The sample taken for sequencing was blood. The chain's CDR3 is CAISPSGLAFTGELFF. CDR3 DNA sequence: TGTGCCATCAGCCCCTCGGGACTAGCGTTTACCGGGGAGCTGTTTTTT.